This entry concerns a single TCR beta chain. Its antigen is not identified. Other DNA sequences within the sample encode an identical CDR3. This sample is drawn from a study of CD8+ T cells in alopecia areata. Findings of the study overall: It was lesional scalp, especially alopecia totalis/universalis, that showed higher clonality than normal scalp. Scalp sample sequencing also detects resident alphabeta T cells of normal skin. Possibly because of HLA-related factors, TCR sharing was less clear across patients than in mice.

Trimming stripped 6 bases from V and 3 bases from J, with 8 bases between. The CDR3 runs 11 residues. Germline V gives CDR1 SQVTM, CDR2 ANQGSEA. Starting from PBMCs, sorting isolated CD4+ and CD8+ T cells. The sequencing template was cDNA reverse transcribed from extracted RNA. Libraries were prepared by immunoSEQ multiplex PCR; TCRdb keeps only in-frame clonotypes and omits some of them. This table has roughly 150,000 clones, around 55% appearing once. Sequencing input: CD4+ T cells sorted from blood. This receptor was identified in a human donor in good health. This sequence joins TRBV29-1 and TRBJ1-2; no firm D call. In DNA form, the CDR3 reads TGCAGCGTGGCAAGGGACTATGGCTACACCTTC. Its protein product is CSVARDYGYTF.